These 8 T cell receptor beta chains were sequenced from one sample in a study of radiotherapy plus CTLA-4 blockade in lung cancer. The method was immunoSEQ multiplex PCR; TCRdb's version includes in-frame clones alone and lacks a portion of them. The sample carries 83,000 or so clones, about four fifths recorded once. The sequences come from peripheral blood, collected from a patient treated with radiotherapy plus ipilimumab. The receptors derive from a human donor with non-small cell lung cancer who had stable disease on radiotherapy plus ipilimumab.

The count of this clone is one. The chain carries TRBV28 and TRBJ2-5; no firm D call. The germline gives CDR1 MDHEN, CDR2 SYDVKM. The germline V and J ends were trimmed by 7 bases and 5 bases, with 14 bases remaining between them. The length of the CDR3 is 13 residues. The CDR3 loop reads CASTTGNVETQYF. The CDR3 DNA sequence: TGTGCCAGCACCACCGGTAACGTGGAGACCCAGTACTTC.

This chain links TRBV5-1 with TRBJ1-2, with 8 nucleotides matching TRBD1. Trimming at V came to 2 bases and at J to 2 bases, leaving 2 bases not matched to a gene. This CDR3 region has 14 residues. The V gene's germline CDR1 is SGHRS and CDR2 YFSETQ. Here the CDR3 DNA reads TGCGCCAGCAGCTTCGGGACAGGCAACTATGGCTACACCTTC. This sequence encodes CASSFGTGNYGYTF.

This clone has only one observation. The J gene is TRBJ1-3, the V gene TRBV29-1; 7 nucleotides align to TRBD1. Trimming at V came to 6 bases and at J to 0 bases, leaving 11 bases not matched to a gene. The CDR3 contains 16 residues. Germline-derived CDR1 and CDR2 are SQVTM and ANQGSEA. The CDR3 sequence: CSVHLTGVDSGNTIYF. CDR3 coding DNA: TGCAGCGTGCATCTTACAGGGGTGGACTCTGGAAACACCATATATTTT.

The chain is built from TRBV6-1 and TRBJ2-7; D unclear. Germline assignment: CDR1 MNHNS and CDR2 SASEGT. CDR3 length: 13 amino acids. Trimming took 6 bases from V and 4 from J, leaving 13 bases between them. The CDR3 loop is CASSHEEKYEQYF. As DNA, the CDR3 is TGTGCCAGCAGCCACGAAGAAAAGTACGAGCAGTACTTC.

The rearrangement uses TRBV5-4 and TRBJ1-1, with D possibly matching TRBD1 (6 bases). The CDR3 consists of 14 residues. V was trimmed by 4 bases and J by 6 bases, leaving 16 bases between them. Germline CDR1 is SGHNT and CDR2 is YYREEE (reference sequence). CDR3 residues: CASSPNRAAPEAFF. In DNA form, the CDR3 reads TGTGCCAGCAGCCCGAACAGGGCAGCCCCTGAAGCTTTCTTT. Complete variable domain (other parts from reference TRBV5-4 and TRBJ1-1): ETGVTQSPTHLIKTRGQQVTLRCSSQSGHNTVSWYQQALGQGPQFIFQYYREEENGRGNFPPRFSGLQFPNYSSELNVNALELDDSALYLCASSPNRAAPEAFFGQGTRLTVV.

The chain employs TRBV7-3 and TRBJ2-1; D is unclear. Looked up from germline, CDR1 is SGHTA and CDR2 is FQGTGA. With 5 bases removed from V and 0 bases from J, the gap between germline ends came to 8 bases. The CDR3 consists of 14 residues. The CDR3 spells CASSPTSSYNEQFF. DNA of the CDR3: TGTGCCAGCAGCCCTACCTCCTCCTACAATGAGCAGTTCTTC. The full variable domain, with the rest looked up from reference TRBV7-3 and TRBJ2-1, is GAGVSQTPSNKVTEKGKYVELRCDPISGHTALYWYRQSLGQGPEFLIYFQGTGAADDSGLPNDRFFAVRPEGSVSTLKIQRTERGDSAVYLCASSPTSSYNEQFFGPGTRLTVL.

V is TRBV19 and J is TRBJ2-3; D may be TRBD2 (6 bases). The CDR3 spans 15 residues. V gave up 4 bases and J gave up 8 bases, with 19 bases separating them. Germline lookup yields CDR1 LNHDA and CDR2 SQIVND (reference sequence). In DNA, the CDR3 is TGTGCCAGTAGTAGTACCGGGACTGCCCTCGGTACGCAGTATTTT. Protein sequence: CASSSTGTALGTQYF.

This rearrangement joins TRBV9 to TRBJ1-5, with D possibly matching TRBD1 (5 bases). The CDR3 is made up of 15 amino acids. Germline CDR1 is SGDLS and CDR2 is YYNGEE. Between the trimmed V and J ends, which lost 0 bases and 3 bases, there was a span of 10 bases. CDR3 sequence (DNA): TGTGCCAGCAGCGTAGCGTGGGGACCCAATCAGCCCCAGCATTTT. It encodes CASSVAWGPNQPQHF.